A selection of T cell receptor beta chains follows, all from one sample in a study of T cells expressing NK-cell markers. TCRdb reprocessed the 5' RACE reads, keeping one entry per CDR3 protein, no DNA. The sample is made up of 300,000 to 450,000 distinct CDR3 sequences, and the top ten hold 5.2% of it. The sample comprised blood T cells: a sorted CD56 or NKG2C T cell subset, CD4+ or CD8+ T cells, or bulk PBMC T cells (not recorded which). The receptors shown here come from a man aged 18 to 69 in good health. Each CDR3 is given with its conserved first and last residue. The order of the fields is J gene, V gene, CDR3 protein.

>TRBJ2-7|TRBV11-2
CASSPQGQGFYEQYF
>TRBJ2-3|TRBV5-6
CASSLVRGARTDTQYF
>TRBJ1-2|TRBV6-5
CASSYIDRPSNYGYTF
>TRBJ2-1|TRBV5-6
CASSFSTRSNEQFF
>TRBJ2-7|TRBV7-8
CASSSRLAGGGYEQYF
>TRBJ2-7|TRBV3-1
CASSRTGGQDEQYF
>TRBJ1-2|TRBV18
CASSPPRQGDGGYTF
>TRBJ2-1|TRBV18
CASSQLAGGQDNEQFF
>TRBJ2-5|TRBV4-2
CASSQETSPVGTQYF
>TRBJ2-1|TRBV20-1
CSASGTSGGAFSLEQFF
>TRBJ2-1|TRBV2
CASLGGAGAFYNEQFF
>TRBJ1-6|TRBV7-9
CASTTDRVSYNSPLHF
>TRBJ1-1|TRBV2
CASREEGPTEAFF
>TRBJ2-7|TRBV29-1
CSVVQGWSEQYF